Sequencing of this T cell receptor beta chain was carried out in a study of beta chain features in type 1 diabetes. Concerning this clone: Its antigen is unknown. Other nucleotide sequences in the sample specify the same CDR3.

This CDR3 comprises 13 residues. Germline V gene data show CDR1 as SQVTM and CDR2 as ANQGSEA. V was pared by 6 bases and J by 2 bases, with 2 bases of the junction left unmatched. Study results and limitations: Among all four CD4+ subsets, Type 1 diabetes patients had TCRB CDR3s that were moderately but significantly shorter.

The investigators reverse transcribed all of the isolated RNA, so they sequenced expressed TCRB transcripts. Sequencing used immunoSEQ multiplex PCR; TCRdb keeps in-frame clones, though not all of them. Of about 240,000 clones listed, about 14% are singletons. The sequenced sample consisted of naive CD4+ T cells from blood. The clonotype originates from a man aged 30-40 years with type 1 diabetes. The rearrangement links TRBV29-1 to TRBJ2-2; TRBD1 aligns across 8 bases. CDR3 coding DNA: TGCAGCGTGGACAGGGCCAACACCGGGGAGCTGTTTTTT. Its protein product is CSVDRANTGELFF.